These T cell receptor beta chains were read from a single sample in a study of shared clonotypes between healthy human individuals. Assay: immunoSEQ multiplex PCR; the TCRdb copy retains only in-frame clones and omits some. Of fewer than 1.6 million clones in the sample, approximately 98.5% were seen once. The sequencing input was naive CD4+ T cells sorted from blood. These receptors all come from a man aged 30 to 39 in good health. The CDR3 runs from the conserved cysteine through the conserved F or W. A D gene is named only where the DNA matches it firmly. The size entry is marked missing in some rows and otherwise reads once, few, many or a size class.

TRBJ2-3,-,TRBV7-2,-,TGTGCCAGCAGCTTCGTGGATACGCAGTATTTT,CASSFVDTQYF
TRBJ1-2,-,TRBV7-6,-,TGTGCCAGCAGCTTAGGTCCAGCCTATGGCTACACCTTC,CASSLGPAYGYTF
TRBJ2-1,TRBD1,TRBV5-4,-,TGTGCCAGCAGCCTGACAGGGATAAGCAATGAGCAGTTCTTC,CASSLTGISNEQFF
TRBJ2-7,TRBD1,TRBV28,-,TGTGCCAGCAGAGCGACAGGGGGATCCTCCTACGAGCAGTACTTC,CASRATGGSSYEQYF
TRBJ2-3,TRBD1,TRBV18,-,TGTGCCAGCTCATCTCGAACTTGGGACAGGCAAACTAGCACAGATACGCAGTATTTT,CASSSRTWDRQTSTDTQYF
TRBJ2-7,TRBD2,TRBV27,few,TGTGCCAGCAGTACGACTAGCGGGGCCTACGAGCAGTACTTC,CASSTTSGAYEQYF
TRBJ1-5,-,TRBV30,once,TGTGCCTGGAGCGTATGGGGGACCAATCAGCCCCAGCATTTT,CAWSVWGTNQPQHF
TRBJ2-7,-,TRBV6-6,-,TGTGCCAGCAGTCTCCGGGACCCCACCTACGAGCAGTACTTC,CASSLRDPTYEQYF
TRBJ1-4,TRBD1,TRBV4-3,once,TGCGCCAGCAGCCAGCTACAGGGGCCCACGCCCCTTGGTAATGAAAAACTGTTTTTT,CASSQLQGPTPLGNEKLFF
TRBJ1-2,TRBD1,TRBV7-6,-,TGTGCCAGCAGCTTAGCGCAGACAGGGGGCGATGGCTACACCTTC,CASSLAQTGGDGYTF
TRBJ1-1,-,TRBV19,-,TGTGCCAGTCCCCCACGGGGACACCTGAACACTGAAGCTTTCTTT,CASPPRGHLNTEAFF
TRBJ2-7,TRBD2,TRBV9,-,TGTGCCAGCAGCGTGGCGGGAGACTTTTCCTACGAGCAGTACTTC,CASSVAGDFSYEQYF
TRBJ1-3,TRBD1,TRBV18,-,TGTGCCAGCTCACCTAAGTCTTCAGGGGGCATCTTTAACACCATATATTTT,CASSPKSSGGIFNTIYF
TRBJ2-5,TRBD2,TRBV11-3,-,TGTGCCAGCAGCTTAGGGGCGGGAGGGCCCGATTACCAAGAGACCCAGTACTTC,CASSLGAGGPDYQETQYF
TRBJ2-3,-,TRBV4-1,-,TGCGCCAGCAGCGACCCGGCCAGGCCGAACACAGATACGCAGTATTTT,CASSDPARPNTDTQYF
TRBJ2-1,TRBD2,TRBV29-1,-,TGCAGCGCAGGCGGGAGGGCCCGGAATGAGCAGTTCTTC,CSAGGRARNEQFF
TRBJ2-7,-,TRBV4-1,-,TGCGCCAGCAGCCAAGATTCTCGTTTCTCTGGGGCGGGCTACTACGAGCAGTACTTC,CASSQDSRFSGAGYYEQYF
TRBJ1-2,-,TRBV2,-,TGTGCCAGCAGGACAGACAGCAATAACTATGGCTACACCTTC,CASRTDSNNYGYTF
TRBJ2-1,TRBD2,TRBV7-6,once,TGTGCCAGCAGCATCCGCTCGACTAGCGGGACATACAATGAGCAGTTCTTC,CASSIRSTSGTYNEQFF
TRBJ2-1,-,TRBV9,-,TGTGCCAGCAGCGTAGGCTCGGTAAGGCACCTTCCTAATGAGCAGTTCTTC,CASSVGSVRHLPNEQFF
TRBJ1-1,-,TRBV28,-,TGTGCCAGCAGTCTTGAAGATCGGCAGGCTTTCTTT,CASSLEDRQAFF
TRBJ1-5,-,TRBV2,-,TGTGCCAGCAGTGGACGGCAAAATCAGCCCCAGCATTTT,CASSGRQNQPQHF
TRBJ2-7,-,TRBV4-3,-,TGCGCCAGCAGCCAAGATCTGGGCGGACTTCAACCCGAGCAGTACTTC,CASSQDLGGLQPEQYF
TRBJ2-5,TRBD1,TRBV7-6,-,TGTGCCAGCAGCAGAAACCCGGGACAGACGACGATACAAGAGACCCAGTACTTC,CASSRNPGQTTIQETQYF
TRBJ2-1,TRBD2,TRBV18,-,TGTGCCAGCTCACCAGGGACTAGCGAGTACAATGAGCAGTTCTTC,CASSPGTSEYNEQFF
TRBJ1-3,-,TRBV19,-,TGTGCCAGTAGTATAGATTTATCCGGGACGGCCTCTGGAAACACCATATATTTT,CASSIDLSGTASGNTIYF
TRBJ2-1,TRBD2,TRBV11-2,-,TGTGCCAGCAGCCCCAGGACTAGCAATTACAATGAGCAGTTCTTC,CASSPRTSNYNEQFF
TRBJ2-3,TRBD1,TRBV11-2,-,TGTGCCAGCAGCTTAGTGACAGGGGTCACGCAGTATTTT,CASSLVTGVTQYF
TRBJ1-5,-,TRBV5-5,once,TGTGCCAGCAGCTACCTGACAGGCTCAGTCCAGCCCCAGCATTTT,CASSYLTGSVQPQHF
TRBJ1-2,-,TRBV19,-,TGTGCCAGTAGTATAGGAGCCGGGGCTGGCTACACCTTC,CASSIGAGAGYTF
TRBJ2-6,-,TRBV9,-,TGTGCCAGCAGCGTCAGGGGCTCTGGGGCCAACGTCCTGACTTTC,CASSVRGSGANVLTF
TRBJ2-1,TRBD2,TRBV7-2,-,TGTGCCAGCAGCACACAGGGACTAGCGGTAAACAATGAGCAGTTCTTC,CASSTQGLAVNNEQFF
TRBJ1-5,-,TRBV7-2,-,TGTGCCAGCAGCTTAATTACGAAACAGCCCCAGCATTTT,CASSLITKQPQHF
TRBJ2-3,-,TRBV18,-,TGTGCCAGCTCATATCCTTCAGATACGCAGTATTTT,CASSYPSDTQYF
TRBJ2-7,-,TRBV7-9,-,TGTGCCAGCAGCTTGGGGGGGACAGATGAGCAGTACTTC,CASSLGGTDEQYF
TRBJ1-2,TRBD1,TRBV18,-,TGTGCCAGCTCACGAAACAGGGGAAACTATGGCTACACCTTC,CASSRNRGNYGYTF
TRBJ2-1,TRBD2,TRBV7-6,-,TGTGCCAGCAGCGGGACTAGCGGCCATTCCTACAATGAGCAGTTCTTC,CASSGTSGHSYNEQFF
TRBJ1-1,-,TRBV7-9,-,TGTGCCAGCAGCGTCGCCGGGCTTGAAGCTTTCTTT,CASSVAGLEAFF
TRBJ2-7,TRBD1,TRBV11-2,-,TGTGCCAGCAGCACCGACAGGGGCTACGAGCAGTACTTC,CASSTDRGYEQYF
TRBJ1-1,-,TRBV11-2,-,TGTGCCAGCAGCTTAAACAGAGAACGAGCTTTCTTT,CASSLNRERAFF
TRBJ2-1,TRBD2,TRBV6-1,-,TGTGCCAGCAGGAAAGCGGGAGTGTACAATGAGCAGTTCTTC,CASRKAGVYNEQFF
TRBJ2-7,-,TRBV19,once,TGTGCCAGTAGAGGGGACACCGCCTACGAGCAGTACTTC,CASRGDTAYEQYF
TRBJ2-2,-,TRBV28,-,TGTGCCAGCAGTCAAACGGATAAGACAGGCGGAACCGGGGAGCTGTTTTTT,CASSQTDKTGGTGELFF
TRBJ2-5,TRBD1,TRBV4-1,-,TGCGCCAGCAGCCAAGCGGCCGGGACAGGGATTCAAGAGACCCAGTACTTC,CASSQAAGTGIQETQYF
TRBJ2-2,-,TRBV5-1,-,TGCGCCAGCAGCTTGGGCGGGAACACCGGGGAGCTGTTTTTT,CASSLGGNTGELFF
TRBJ2-3,-,TRBV28,-,TGTGCCGCTGCCGGGACCAAAAGCACAGATACGCAGTATTTT,CAAAGTKSTDTQYF
TRBJ1-5,TRBD1,TRBV19,-,TGTGCCAGTAGTGTGCAGGGGGCGAGCAATCAGCCCCAGCATTTT,CASSVQGASNQPQHF
TRBJ2-1,TRBD1,TRBV9,once,TGTGCCAGCAGCCCCCGGACAGGAAATTTCTACAATGAGCAGTTCTTC,CASSPRTGNFYNEQFF
TRBJ2-2,TRBD2,TRBV5-1,few,TGCGCCAGCAGCTCTAGCGGATCCCTAAATACCGGGGAGCTGTTTTTT,CASSSSGSLNTGELFF
TRBJ1-1,-,TRBV19,-,TGTGCCAGTAGCAACACGCGGTTACAAGCTTTCTTT,CASSNTRLQAFF
TRBJ1-4,-,TRBV7-2,-,TGTGCCAGCAGCTTAGCCCCGGGGAAGGGAAATGAAAAACTGTTTTTT,CASSLAPGKGNEKLFF
TRBJ2-1,-,TRBV6-5,-,TGTGCCAGCAGTTACTTACCTCATGAGCAGTTCTTC,CASSYLPHEQFF
TRBJ2-5,-,TRBV15,-,TGTGCCACCAGCAGGCGAGAGACCCAGTACTTC,CATSRRETQYF
TRBJ2-7,TRBD1,TRBV5-1,-,TGCGCCAGCAGCTTGGCCCCGGGTCAGGGGGCATCCTACGAGCAGTACTTC,CASSLAPGQGASYEQYF
TRBJ1-2,TRBD1,TRBV5-1,-,TGCGCCAGCAGCTCAATGGGGACAGAAAAACCCAATCCCTATGGCTACACCTTC,CASSSMGTEKPNPYGYTF